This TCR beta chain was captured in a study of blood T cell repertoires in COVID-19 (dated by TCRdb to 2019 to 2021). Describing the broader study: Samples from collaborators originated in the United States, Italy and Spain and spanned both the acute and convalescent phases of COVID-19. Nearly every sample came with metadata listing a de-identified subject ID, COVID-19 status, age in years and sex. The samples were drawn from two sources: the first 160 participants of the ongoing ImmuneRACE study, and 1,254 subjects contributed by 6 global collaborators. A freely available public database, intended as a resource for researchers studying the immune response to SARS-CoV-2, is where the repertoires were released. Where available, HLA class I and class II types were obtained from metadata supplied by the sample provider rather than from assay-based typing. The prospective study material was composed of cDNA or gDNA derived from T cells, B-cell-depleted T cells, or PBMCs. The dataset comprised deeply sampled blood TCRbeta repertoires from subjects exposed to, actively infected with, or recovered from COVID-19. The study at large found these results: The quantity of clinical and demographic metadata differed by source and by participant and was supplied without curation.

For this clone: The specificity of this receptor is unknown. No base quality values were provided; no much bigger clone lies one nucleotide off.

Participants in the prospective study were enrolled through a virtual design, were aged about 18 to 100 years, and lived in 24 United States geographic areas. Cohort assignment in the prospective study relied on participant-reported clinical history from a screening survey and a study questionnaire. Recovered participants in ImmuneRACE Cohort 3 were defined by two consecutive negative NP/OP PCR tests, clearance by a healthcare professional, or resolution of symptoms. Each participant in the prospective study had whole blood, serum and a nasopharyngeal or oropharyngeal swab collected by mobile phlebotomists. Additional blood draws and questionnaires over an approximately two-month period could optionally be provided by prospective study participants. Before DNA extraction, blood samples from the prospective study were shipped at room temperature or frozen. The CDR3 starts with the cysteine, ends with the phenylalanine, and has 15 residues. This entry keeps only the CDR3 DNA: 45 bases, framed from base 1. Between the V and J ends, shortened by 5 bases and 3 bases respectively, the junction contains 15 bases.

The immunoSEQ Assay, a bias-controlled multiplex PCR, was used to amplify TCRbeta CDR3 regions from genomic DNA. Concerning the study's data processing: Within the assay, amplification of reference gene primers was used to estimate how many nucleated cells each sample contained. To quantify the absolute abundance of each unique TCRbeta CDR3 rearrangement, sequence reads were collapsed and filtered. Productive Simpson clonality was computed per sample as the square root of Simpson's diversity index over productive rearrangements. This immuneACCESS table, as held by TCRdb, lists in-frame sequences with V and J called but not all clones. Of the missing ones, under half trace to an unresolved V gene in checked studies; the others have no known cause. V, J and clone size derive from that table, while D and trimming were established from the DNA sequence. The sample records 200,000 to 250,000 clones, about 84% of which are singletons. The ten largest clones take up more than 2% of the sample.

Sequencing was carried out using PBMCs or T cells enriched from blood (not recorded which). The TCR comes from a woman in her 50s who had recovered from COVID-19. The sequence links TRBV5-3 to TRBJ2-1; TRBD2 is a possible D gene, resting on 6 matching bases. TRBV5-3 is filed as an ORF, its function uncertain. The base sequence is TGTGCCAGAAGTCCCTCCCGGGACTTCTACAATGAGCAGTTCTTC. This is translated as CARSPSRDFYNEQFF.